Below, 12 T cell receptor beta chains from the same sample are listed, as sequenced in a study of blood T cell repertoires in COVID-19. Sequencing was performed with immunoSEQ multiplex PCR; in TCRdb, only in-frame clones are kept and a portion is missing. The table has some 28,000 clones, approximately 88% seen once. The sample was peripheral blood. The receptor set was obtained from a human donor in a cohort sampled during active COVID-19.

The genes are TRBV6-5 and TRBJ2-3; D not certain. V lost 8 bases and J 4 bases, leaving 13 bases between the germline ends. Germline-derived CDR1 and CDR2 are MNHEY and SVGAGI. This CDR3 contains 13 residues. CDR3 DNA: TGTGCCAGCGAGCTCTCACAGCCAGATACGCAGTATTTT. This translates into CASELSQPDTQYF.

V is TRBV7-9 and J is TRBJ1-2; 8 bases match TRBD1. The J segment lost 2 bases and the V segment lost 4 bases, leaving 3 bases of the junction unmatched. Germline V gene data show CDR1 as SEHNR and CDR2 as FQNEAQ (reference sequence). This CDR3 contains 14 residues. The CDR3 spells CASSSGTGNYGYTF. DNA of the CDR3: TGTGCCAGCAGCTCCGGGACAGGAAACTATGGCTACACCTTC.

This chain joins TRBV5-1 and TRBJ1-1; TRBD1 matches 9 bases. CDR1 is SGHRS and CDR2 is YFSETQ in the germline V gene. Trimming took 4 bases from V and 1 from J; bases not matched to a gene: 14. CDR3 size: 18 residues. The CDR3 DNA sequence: TGCGCCAGCAGCCCTGGGCCGGGACAGGGCTTAGGGAACACTGAAGCTTTCTTT. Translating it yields CASSPGPGQGLGNTEAFF.

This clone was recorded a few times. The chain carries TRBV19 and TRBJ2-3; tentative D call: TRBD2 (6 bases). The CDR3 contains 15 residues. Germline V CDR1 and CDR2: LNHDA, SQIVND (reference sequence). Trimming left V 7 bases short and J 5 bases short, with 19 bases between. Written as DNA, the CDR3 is TGTGCCAGTAAGCCCGGACTAAACGTAGGAGATACGCAGTATTTT. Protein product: CASKPGLNVGDTQYF.

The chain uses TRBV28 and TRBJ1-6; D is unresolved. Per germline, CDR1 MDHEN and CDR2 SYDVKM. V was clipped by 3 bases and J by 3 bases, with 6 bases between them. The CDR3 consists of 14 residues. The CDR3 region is CASSLVSYNSPLHF. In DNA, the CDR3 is TGTGCCAGCAGTTTGGTCAGCTATAATTCACCCCTCCACTTT.

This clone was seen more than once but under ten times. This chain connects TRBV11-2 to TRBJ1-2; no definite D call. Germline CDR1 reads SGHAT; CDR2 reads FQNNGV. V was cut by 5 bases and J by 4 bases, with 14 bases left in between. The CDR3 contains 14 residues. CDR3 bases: TGTGCCAGCAGCCCCCAACGCAGTGGCTATGGCTACACCTTC. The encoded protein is CASSPQRSGYGYTF.

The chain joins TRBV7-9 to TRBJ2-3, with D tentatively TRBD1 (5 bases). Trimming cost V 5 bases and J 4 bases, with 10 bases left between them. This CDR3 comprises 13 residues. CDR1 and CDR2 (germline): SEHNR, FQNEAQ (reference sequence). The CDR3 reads CASSPLGADTQYF. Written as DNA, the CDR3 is TGTGCCAGCAGCCCTTTAGGGGCAGATACGCAGTATTTT.

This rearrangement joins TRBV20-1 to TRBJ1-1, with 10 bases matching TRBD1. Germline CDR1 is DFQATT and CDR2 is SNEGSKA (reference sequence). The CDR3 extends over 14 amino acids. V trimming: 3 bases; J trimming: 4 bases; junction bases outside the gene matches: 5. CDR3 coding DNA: TGCAGTGCTAGTTCCCGACAGGGGGCCACTGAAGCTTTCTTT. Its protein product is CSASSRQGATEAFF.

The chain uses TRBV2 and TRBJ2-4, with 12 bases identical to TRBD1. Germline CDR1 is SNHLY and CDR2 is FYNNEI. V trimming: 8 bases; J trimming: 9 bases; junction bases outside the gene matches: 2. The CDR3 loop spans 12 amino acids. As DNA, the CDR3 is TGTGCCAGCGGGGACAGGGGGCCCATTCAGTACTTC. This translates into CASGDRGPIQYF. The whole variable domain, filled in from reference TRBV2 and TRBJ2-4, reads EPEVTQTPSHQVTQMGQEVILRCVPISNHLYFYWYRQILGQKVEFLVSFYNNEISEKSEIFDDQFSVERPDGSNFTLKIRSTKLEDSAMYFCASGDRGPIQYFGAGTRLSVL.

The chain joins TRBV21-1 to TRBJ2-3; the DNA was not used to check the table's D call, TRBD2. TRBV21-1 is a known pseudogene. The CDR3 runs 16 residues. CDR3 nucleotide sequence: TGTGCCAGCATTTGCGGGGGAGTCGCGATCCCAGATACGCAGTATTTT. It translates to CASICGGVAIPDTQYF.

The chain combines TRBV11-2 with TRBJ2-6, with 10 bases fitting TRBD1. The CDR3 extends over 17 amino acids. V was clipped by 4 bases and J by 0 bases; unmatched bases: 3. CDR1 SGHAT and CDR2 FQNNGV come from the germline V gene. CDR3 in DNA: TGTGCCAGCAGCTGGGACAGGGGAGGCTCTGGGGCCAACGTCCTGACTTTC. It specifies CASSWDRGGSGANVLTF.

CDR3 sequence: CASSYSGTHSYNEQFF. CDR3 sequence (DNA): TGTGCCAGCAGTTACTCCGGGACTCACTCCTACAATGAGCAGTTCTTC. The rearrangement links TRBV6-2 or TRBV6-3 to TRBJ2-1; D may be TRBD2 (6 bases). The CDR3 consists of 16 residues. Deletions cut 0 bases from V and 0 bases from J, with 9 bases between. Looked up from germline, CDR1 is MNHEY and CDR2 is SVGEGT.